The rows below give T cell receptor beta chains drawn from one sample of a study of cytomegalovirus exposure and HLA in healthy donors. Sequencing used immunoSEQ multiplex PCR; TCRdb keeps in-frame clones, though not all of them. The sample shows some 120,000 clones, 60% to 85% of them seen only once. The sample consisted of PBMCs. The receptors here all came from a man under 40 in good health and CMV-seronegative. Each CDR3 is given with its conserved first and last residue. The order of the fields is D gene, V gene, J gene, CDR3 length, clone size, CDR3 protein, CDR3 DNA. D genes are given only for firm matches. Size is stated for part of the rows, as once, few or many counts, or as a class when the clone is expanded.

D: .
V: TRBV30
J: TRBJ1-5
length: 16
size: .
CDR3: CAWSEGLSGGNQPQHF
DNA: TGTGCCTGGAGTGAGGGGCTGTCAGGGGGCAATCAGCCCCAGCATTTT

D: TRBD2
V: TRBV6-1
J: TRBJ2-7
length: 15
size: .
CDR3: CASSVVAGGLDEQYF
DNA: TGTGCCAGCAGTGTAGTAGCGGGAGGGCTGGACGAGCAGTACTTC

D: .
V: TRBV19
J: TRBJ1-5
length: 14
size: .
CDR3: CASSHTGQVQPQHF
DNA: TGTGCCAGTAGCCACACAGGGCAAGTCCAGCCCCAGCATTTT

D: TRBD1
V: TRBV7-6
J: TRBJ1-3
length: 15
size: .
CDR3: CASSRDRGSGNTIYF
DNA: TGTGCCAGCAGCCGTGACAGGGGCTCTGGAAACACCATATATTTT

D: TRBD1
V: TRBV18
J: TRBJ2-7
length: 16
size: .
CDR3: CASSPRSGDRVSEQYF
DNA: TGTGCCAGCTCACCACGCTCAGGTGACAGGGTCAGTGAGCAGTACTTC

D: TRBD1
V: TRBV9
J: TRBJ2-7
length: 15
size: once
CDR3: CASSVEDRVSYEQYF
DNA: TGTGCCAGCAGCGTAGAGGACAGGGTCTCCTACGAGCAGTACTTC

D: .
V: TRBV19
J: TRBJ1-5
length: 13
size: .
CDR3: CASSTGVNQPQHF
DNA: TGTGCCAGTAGTACAGGCGTCAATCAGCCCCAGCATTTT

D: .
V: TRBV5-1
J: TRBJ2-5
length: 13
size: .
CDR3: CASSFNQGETQYF
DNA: TGCGCCAGCAGCTTTAATCAGGGAGAGACCCAGTACTTC

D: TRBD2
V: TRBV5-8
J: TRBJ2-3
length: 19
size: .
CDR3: CASSVGLAGVHPSTDTQYF
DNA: TGTGCCAGCAGCGTAGGACTAGCGGGGGTACATCCCAGCACAGATACGCAGTATTTT

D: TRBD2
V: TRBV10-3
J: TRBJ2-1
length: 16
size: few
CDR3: CAISESGGRGYNEQFF
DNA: TGTGCCATCAGTGAGTCTGGCGGGAGGGGCTACAATGAGCAGTTCTTC

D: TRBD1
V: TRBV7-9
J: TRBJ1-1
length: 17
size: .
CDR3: CASGLRTGGSLGTEAFF
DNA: TGTGCCAGCGGATTGAGGACAGGGGGCAGTTTGGGCACTGAAGCTTTCTTT

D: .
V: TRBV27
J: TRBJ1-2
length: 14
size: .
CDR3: CASSVGGIPYGYTF
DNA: TGTGCCAGTTCCGTGGGGGGGATACCCTATGGCTACACCTTC

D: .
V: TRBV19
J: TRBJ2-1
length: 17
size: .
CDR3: CASSVRELTGNYNEQFF
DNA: TGTGCCAGTAGTGTCCGTGAATTAACAGGGAACTACAATGAGCAGTTCTTC

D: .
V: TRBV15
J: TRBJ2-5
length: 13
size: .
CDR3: CATSSGNQETQYF
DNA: TGTGCCACCAGCAGCGGGAACCAAGAGACCCAGTACTTC

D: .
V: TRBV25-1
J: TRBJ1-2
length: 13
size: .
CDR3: CASSDRVGRGYTF
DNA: TGTGCCAGCAGTGACAGGGTCGGTAGGGGCTACACCTTC

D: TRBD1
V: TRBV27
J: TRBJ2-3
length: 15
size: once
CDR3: CASRPGTGRTDTQYF
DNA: TGTGCCAGCAGACCCGGGACAGGGCGGACAGATACGCAGTATTTT

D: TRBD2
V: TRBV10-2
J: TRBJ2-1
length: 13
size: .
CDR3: CASSWTSSDSGFF
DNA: TGCGCCAGCAGCTGGACTAGCTCAGACTCGGGGTTCTTC

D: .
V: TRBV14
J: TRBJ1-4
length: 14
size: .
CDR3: CASSQLQSNEKLFF
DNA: TGTGCCAGCAGCCAACTACAGTCTAATGAAAAACTGTTTTTT

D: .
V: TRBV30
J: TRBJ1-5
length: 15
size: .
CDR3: CAWSVPRPSNQPQHF
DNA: TGTGCCTGGAGTGTACCGCGGCCTAGCAATCAGCCCCAGCATTTT

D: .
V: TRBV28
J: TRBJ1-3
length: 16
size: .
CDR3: CASSFARTGTGNTIYF
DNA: TGTGCCAGCAGTTTCGCCCGTACAGGGACTGGAAACACCATATATTTT

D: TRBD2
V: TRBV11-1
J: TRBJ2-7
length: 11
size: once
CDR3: CASGTSDEQYF
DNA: TGTGCCAGCGGGACTAGCGACGAGCAGTACTTC

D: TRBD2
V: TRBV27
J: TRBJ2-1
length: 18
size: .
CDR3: CASSSQGLAGGLDNEQFF
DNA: TGTGCCAGCAGTTCCCAAGGACTAGCGGGAGGTCTCGACAATGAGCAGTTCTTC

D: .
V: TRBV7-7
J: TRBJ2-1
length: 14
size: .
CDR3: CASSPGPSNNEQFF
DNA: TGTGCCAGCAGCCCAGGGCCCTCGAACAATGAGCAGTTCTTC

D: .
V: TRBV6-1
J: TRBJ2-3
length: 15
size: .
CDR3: CASSEIRGSTDTQYF
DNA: TGTGCCAGCAGTGAAATTAGGGGAAGCACAGATACGCAGTATTTT

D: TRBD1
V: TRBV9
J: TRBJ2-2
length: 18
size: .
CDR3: CASSVARTGGPNTGELFF
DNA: TGTGCCAGCAGCGTAGCCAGGACAGGGGGCCCGAACACCGGGGAGCTGTTTTTT

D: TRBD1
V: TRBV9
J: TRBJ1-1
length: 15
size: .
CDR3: CASSGGTVVRTEAFF
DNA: TGTGCCAGCAGCGGCGGGACAGTCGTTCGGACTGAAGCTTTCTTT

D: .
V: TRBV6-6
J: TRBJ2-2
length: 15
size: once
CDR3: CASSPDRRHTGELFF
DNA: TGTGCCAGCAGCCCTGACAGAAGACACACCGGGGAGCTGTTTTTT

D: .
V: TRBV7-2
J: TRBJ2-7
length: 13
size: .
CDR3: CASSLAQEYEQYF
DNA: TGTGCCAGCAGCTTAGCGCAAGAGTACGAGCAGTACTTC

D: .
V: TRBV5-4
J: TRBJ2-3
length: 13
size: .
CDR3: CASSLEGTDTQYF
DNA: TGTGCCAGCAGCTTGGAGGGGACAGATACGCAGTATTTT

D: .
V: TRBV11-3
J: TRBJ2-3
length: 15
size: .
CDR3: CASSSTGAGTDTQYF
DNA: TGTGCCAGCAGTTCAACAGGAGCTGGCACAGATACGCAGTATTTT

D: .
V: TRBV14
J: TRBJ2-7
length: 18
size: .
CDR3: CASSHPDTGFDAPYEQYF
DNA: TGTGCCAGCAGCCACCCGGATACAGGGTTCGACGCGCCCTACGAGCAGTACTTC

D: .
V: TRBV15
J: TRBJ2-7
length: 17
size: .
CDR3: CATSRVSGPGTTYEQYF
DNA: TGTGCCACCAGCAGAGTCTCCGGGCCCGGGACAACCTACGAGCAGTACTTC

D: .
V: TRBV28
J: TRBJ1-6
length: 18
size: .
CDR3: CASSLSTGLGSYNSPLHF
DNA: TGTGCCAGCAGTTTATCAACAGGGCTCGGCTCCTATAATTCACCCCTCCACTTT

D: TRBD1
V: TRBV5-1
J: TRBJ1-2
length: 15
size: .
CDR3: CASSLARDRTAGYTF
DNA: TGCGCCAGCAGCTTGGCCCGGGACAGAACGGCGGGCTACACCTTC

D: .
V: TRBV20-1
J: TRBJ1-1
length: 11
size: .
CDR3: CSATSTGVAFF
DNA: TGCAGTGCCACCTCGACGGGGGTCGCTTTCTTT

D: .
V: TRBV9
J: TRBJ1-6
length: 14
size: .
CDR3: CASSAGDLTSPLHF
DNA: TGTGCCAGCAGCGCCGGGGATCTTACTTCACCCCTCCACTTT

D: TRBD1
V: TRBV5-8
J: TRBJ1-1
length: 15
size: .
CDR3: CASSLGQGVNTEAFF
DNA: TGTGCCAGCAGCCTAGGACAGGGAGTGAACACTGAAGCTTTCTTT

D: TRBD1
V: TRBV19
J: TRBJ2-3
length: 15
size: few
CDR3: CASSPGTGLTDTQYF
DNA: TGTGCCAGTAGCCCCGGGACAGGCTTAACAGATACGCAGTATTTT

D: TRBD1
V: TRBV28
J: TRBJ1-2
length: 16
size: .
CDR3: CASSLRDRVFYYGYTF
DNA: TGTGCCAGCAGTTTAAGGGACAGGGTGTTTTACTATGGCTACACCTTC

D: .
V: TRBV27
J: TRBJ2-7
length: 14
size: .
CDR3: CASSLWGGRGEQYF
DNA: TGTGCCAGCAGTTTATGGGGGGGGCGAGGCGAGCAGTACTTC

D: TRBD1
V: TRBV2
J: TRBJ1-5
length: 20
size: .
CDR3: CASSPGTGGRGAFSNQPQHF
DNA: TGTGCCAGCAGCCCCGGGACAGGGGGCAGGGGGGCCTTTAGCAATCAGCCCCAGCATTTT

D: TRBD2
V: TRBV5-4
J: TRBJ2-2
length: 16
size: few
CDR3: CASSRFPTGGTGELFF
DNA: TGTGCCAGCAGCCGATTCCCAACGGGGGGCACCGGGGAGCTGTTTTTT

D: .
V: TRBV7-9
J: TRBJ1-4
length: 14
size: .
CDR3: CASSLETGNEKLFF
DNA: TGTGCCAGCAGCTTGGAAACAGGGAATGAAAAACTGTTTTTT

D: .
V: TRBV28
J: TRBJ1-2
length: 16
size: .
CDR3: CASSLSGLQGYFGYTF
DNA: TGTGCCAGCAGTTTATCAGGCCTACAGGGCTACTTTGGCTACACCTTC

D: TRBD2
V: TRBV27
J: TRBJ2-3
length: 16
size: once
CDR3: CASSSLPSGSTDTQYF
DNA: TGTGCCAGCAGTTCCCTCCCTAGCGGGAGCACAGATACGCAGTATTTT

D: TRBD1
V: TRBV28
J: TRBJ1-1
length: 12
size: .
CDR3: CASSSTGTEAFF
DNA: TGTGCCAGCAGTTCAACCGGGACAGAGGCTTTCTTT

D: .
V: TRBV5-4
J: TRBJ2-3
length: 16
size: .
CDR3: CASTTDPGLRTDTQYF
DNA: TGTGCCAGCACCACGGATCCGGGACTGCGCACAGATACGCAGTATTTT

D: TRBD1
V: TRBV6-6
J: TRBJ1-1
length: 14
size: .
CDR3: CASSYSAGGTEAFF
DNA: TGTGCCAGCAGTTACTCAGCAGGGGGCACTGAAGCTTTCTTT

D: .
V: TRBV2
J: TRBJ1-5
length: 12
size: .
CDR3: CAAGKGERLQHF
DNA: TGTGCCGCCGGAAAGGGAGAGCGACTCCAGCATTTT

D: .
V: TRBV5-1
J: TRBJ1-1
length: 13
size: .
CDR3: CASSLAGGNEAFF
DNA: TGCGCCAGCAGCTTGGCCGGCGGCAATGAAGCTTTCTTT

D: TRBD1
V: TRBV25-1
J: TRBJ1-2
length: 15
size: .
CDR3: CASSDPGQGNYGYTF
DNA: TGTGCCAGCAGTGATCCCGGACAGGGGAACTATGGCTACACCTTC

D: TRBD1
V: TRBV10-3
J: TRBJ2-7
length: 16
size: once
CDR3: CAISEPGTGDPYEQYF
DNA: TGTGCCATCAGTGAGCCGGGGACAGGGGATCCCTACGAGCAGTACTTC

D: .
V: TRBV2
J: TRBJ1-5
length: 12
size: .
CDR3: CASSVSSQPQHF
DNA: TGTGCCAGCAGTGTTTCCAGTCAGCCCCAGCATTTT

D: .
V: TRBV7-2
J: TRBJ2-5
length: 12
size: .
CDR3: CASSSYGATQYF
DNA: TGTGCCAGCAGCTCGTACGGTGCGACCCAGTACTTC

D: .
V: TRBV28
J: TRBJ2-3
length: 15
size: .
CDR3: CASSVWTVGPDTQYF
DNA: TGTGCCAGCAGTGTTTGGACAGTAGGACCAGATACGCAGTATTTT

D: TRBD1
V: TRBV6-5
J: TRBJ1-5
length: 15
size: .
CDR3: CASSRASQGGQPQHF
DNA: TGTGCCAGCAGCCGGGCCTCCCAGGGGGGTCAGCCCCAGCATTTT

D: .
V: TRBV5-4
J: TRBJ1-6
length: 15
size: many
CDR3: CASSFPPGDNSPLHF
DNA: TGTGCCAGCAGCTTCCCCCCCGGGGATAATTCACCCCTCCACTTT